These 26 T cell receptor beta chains share one sample of origin, sequenced in a study of shared clonotypes between healthy human individuals. Libraries were prepared by immunoSEQ multiplex PCR; TCRdb keeps only in-frame clonotypes and omits some of them. The profile covers 1.6 million or so clones, with 97% to 99% appearing a single time and approximately 0.38% taken by the ten largest. Sequencing input: naive CD4+ T cells sorted from blood. Stated subset: CD45RA+ positively selected. The receptors were sampled from a man aged 30-40 years in good health.

The chain carries TRBV4-2 and TRBJ2-7; TRBD1 matches 9 bases. Looked up from germline, CDR1 is LGHNA and CDR2 is YNFKEQ. This CDR3 has 15 amino acids. V was pared by 3 bases and J by 3 bases, with 6 bases of the junction left unmatched. CDR3 region: CASSHRDREVYEQYF. DNA for the CDR3: TGTGCCAGCAGCCACCGGGACAGGGAAGTCTACGAGCAGTACTTC.

The chain joins TRBV5-1 to TRBJ2-3; no reliable D call. The germline CDR1 and CDR2 sequences are SGHRS and YFSETQ. Trimming shortened V by 6 bases and J by 3 bases, and 11 bases separated the two germline ends. The CDR3 runs 13 residues. As DNA, the CDR3 is TGCGCCAGCAAAGATTCCGGGACAGATACGCAGTATTTT. It is translated as CASKDSGTDTQYF. The variable domain in full, with the rest retrieved from reference TRBV5-1 and TRBJ2-3, is KAGVTQTPRYLIKTRGQQVTLSCSPISGHRSVSWYQQTPGQGLQFLFEYFSETQRNKGNFPGRFSGRQFSNSRSEMNVSTLELGDSALYLCASKDSGTDTQYFGPGTRLTVL.

The chain combines TRBV15 with TRBJ2-5; D tentatively fits TRBD1 or TRBD2 (6 bases each). This CDR3 is 15 amino acids long. Germline CDR1 LNHNV, CDR2 YYDKDF (reference sequence). V was pared by 7 bases and J by 5 bases, with 20 bases between. The CDR3 region has the DNA TGTGCCACCATCCACAGGGAACTAGGGGGGGAGACCCAGTACTTC. Translated: CATIHRELGGETQYF.

The chain is built from TRBV28 and TRBJ2-7, with D perhaps TRBD1 (6 bases). This CDR3 spans 12 amino acids. Trimming pared 6 bases from V and 2 bases from J, leaving 8 bases between. Germline CDR1 is MDHEN and CDR2 is SYDVKM. The CDR3 reads CASSRDTYEQYF. Here the CDR3 DNA reads TGTGCCAGCAGCCGGGACACCTACGAGCAGTACTTC.

The V gene is TRBV4-1, the J gene TRBJ2-7; D is undetermined. Germline lookup yields CDR1 MGHRA and CDR2 YSYEKL. This CDR3 contains 14 residues. V lost 1 base to trimming and J lost 4 bases, with 11 bases between them. The CDR3 bases are TGCGCCAGCAGCCAAGGGCCTACAGTTTACGAGCAGTACTTC. Residues: CASSQGPTVYEQYF.

The genes are TRBV10-2 and TRBJ2-5, with 7 bases identical to TRBD1. After removal of 6 bases from V and 3 bases from J, the junction contained 10 bases not matched to a gene. Germline CDR1 WSHSY, CDR2 SAAADI. CDR3 length equals 15 residues. CDR3 nucleotide sequence: TGCGCCAGCAGCGCAACCATCGACAGGGAAGAGACCCAGTACTTC. The encoded protein is CASSATIDREETQYF.

This clone was seen once. This chain connects TRBV9 to TRBJ2-2, with a possible D match to TRBD1 (5 bases). This CDR3 contains 14 residues. The V end was cut by 0 bases, the J end by 3 bases, with 6 bases between. Germline-derived CDR1 and CDR2 are SGDLS and YYNGEE. The CDR3 sequence is CASSVVQDTGELFF. CDR3 sequence (DNA): TGTGCCAGCAGCGTAGTACAGGACACCGGGGAGCTGTTTTTT.

The table lists this clone with a count of one. The chain has TRBV18 and TRBJ2-1, with 10 bases identical to TRBD2. The CDR3 has 17 amino acids. The germline gives CDR1 KGHSH, CDR2 LQKENI. Trimming took 3 bases from V and 8 from J; bases not matched to a gene: 13. The chain's CDR3 is CASSPPGSLAGADEQFF. The CDR3 DNA reads TGTGCCAGCTCACCCCCGGGTTCGCTAGCGGGAGCCGATGAGCAGTTCTTC.

V gene TRBV7-2 combines with J gene TRBJ1-4, with no clear D. The length of the CDR3 is 15 residues. Germline values: CDR1 SGHTA, CDR2 FQGNSA. V lost 1 base and J 7 bases, leaving 13 bases between the germline ends. The CDR3 DNA reads as TGTGCCAGCAGCTTAGTGGTGGGTGGAGGTGAAAAACTGTTTTTT. Encoded protein: CASSLVVGGGEKLFF.

CDR3 in amino acids: CASSTWSSGTKNIQYF. CDR3 DNA: TGTGCCAGTAGTACGTGGTCTAGCGGGACCAAAAACATTCAGTACTTC. The genes are TRBV19 and TRBJ2-4; 9 positions match TRBD2. Trimming took 4 bases from V and 2 from J; bases not matched to a gene: 6. The CDR3 length is 16 residues. Germline V gene sequence: CDR1 LNHDA, CDR2 SQIVND (reference sequence).

The chain combines TRBV19 with TRBJ2-5, with D possibly called TRBD1 or TRBD2 (5 bases each). The CDR3 extends over 15 amino acids. From germline, CDR1 is LNHDA and CDR2 SQIVND (reference sequence). V dropped 5 bases and J dropped 1 base, with 14 bases sitting between them. DNA of the CDR3: TGTGCCAGTAGTCGACGGACGGGGACCCAAGAGACCCAGTACTTC. Residues: CASSRRTGTQETQYF.

The chain has TRBV19 and TRBJ2-1; D gene unclear. The CDR3 runs 12 residues. V lost 6 bases to trimming and J lost 6 bases, with 9 bases between them. In germline, CDR1 is LNHDA, CDR2 SQIVND (reference sequence). The CDR3 here is CASSRPSNEQFF. CDR3 nucleotide sequence: TGTGCCAGTAGCCGTCCTAGCAATGAGCAGTTCTTC.

CDR3 sequence: CASSQATGHNYGYTF. The CDR3 nucleotides are TGCGCCAGCAGCCAAGCCACAGGGCACAACTATGGCTACACCTTC. The chain couples TRBV4-3 to TRBJ1-2; D may be TRBD1 (6 bases). The V and J ends lost 1 base and 2 bases respectively, with 11 bases between them. CDR1 and CDR2 from the germline V gene are LGHNA and YSLEER. CDR3 length equals 15 residues.

This sequence joins TRBV11-3 and TRBJ2-1, with no clear D. The CDR3 contains 14 residues. Germline V gene sequence: CDR1 SGHNT, CDR2 YENEEA. The V end lost 1 base, the J end lost 2 bases, and 6 bases lay between the germline ends. The chain's CDR3 is CASSLARTYNEQFF. The CDR3 DNA reads TGTGCCAGCAGCTTAGCAAGGACCTACAATGAGCAGTTCTTC.

Turning to this clone: A read error may account for a junction end that differs from germline. The J gene is TRBJ2-7, the V gene TRBV7-2, with 7 bases fitting TRBD1. CDR1 is SGHTA, CDR2 FQGNSA, per germline. The CDR3 spans 15 residues. Here the CDR3 DNA reads TGTGCCAGCAGCCGCCCCGGGACAGCTTCCTCCGAGCAGTACTTC. It codes for CASSRPGTASSEQYF.

With regard to this clone: This same CDR3 is encoded by further DNA sequences in the sample. This chain joins TRBV5-1 and TRBJ2-3; 8 bases match TRBD1. CDR1 is SGHRS, CDR2 YFSETQ, per germline. With V trimmed by 2 bases and J by 1 base, 3 bases remained unmatched. CDR3 length equals 15 residues. The CDR3 loop is CASSFGQGGTDTQYF. Here the CDR3 DNA reads TGCGCCAGCAGCTTTGGACAGGGAGGCACAGATACGCAGTATTTT.

V usage is TRBV5-1 and J usage is TRBJ1-2; the D is unclear. The germline V gene has CDR1 SGHRS and CDR2 YFSETQ. The CDR3 runs 15 residues. V was shortened by 2 bases and J by 4 bases, with 15 bases between the two germline ends. The CDR3 nucleotides read TGCGCCAGCAGCTTCGGAACAGTTCATAGCTATGGCTACACCTTC. Translation gives CASSFGTVHSYGYTF.

The chain is built from TRBV10-3 and TRBJ2-3; 10 bases are shared with TRBD2. The CDR3 length is 19 residues. The V gene end was trimmed by 0 bases and the J gene end by 4 bases; junction bases not matched to a gene: 13. CDR1 and CDR2 (germline): ENHRY, SYGVKD. Written as DNA, the CDR3 is TGTGCCATCAGTGAGTCGAAACCGATCCTAGCGGGAGCGGCAGATACGCAGTATTTT. This translates into CAISESKPILAGAADTQYF.

The chain couples TRBV19 to TRBJ2-1, with TRBD2 identical over 9 bases. From germline, CDR1 is LNHDA and CDR2 SQIVND (reference sequence). The trim removed 5 bases at V and 5 bases at J, leaving 4 bases unmatched. The CDR3 totals 14 residues. In nucleotides, the CDR3 is TGTGCCAGTAGTTTTAGCGGGAGAAACAATGAGCAGTTCTTC. Amino acids: CASSFSGRNNEQFF.

V is TRBV7-9 and J is TRBJ2-7, with D possibly being TRBD2 (6 bases). This CDR3 has 12 amino acids. V was trimmed by 6 bases and J by 2 bases, leaving 8 bases between them. The V gene's germline CDR1 is SEHNR and CDR2 FQNEAQ (reference sequence). This CDR3 reads CASSWGAYEQYF. In DNA, the CDR3 is TGTGCCAGCAGTTGGGGGGCCTACGAGCAGTACTTC.

The rearrangement links TRBV6-1 to TRBJ2-7; D unclear. CDR1 is MNHNS and CDR2 is SASEGT in the germline V gene. This CDR3 has 12 residues. V lost 4 bases and J 6 bases, leaving 10 bases between the germline ends. Written as DNA, the CDR3 is TGTGCCAGCAGTGGGTTACGCGGCGAGCAGTACTTC. Translating it yields CASSGLRGEQYF.

This clone was recorded once. V and J are TRBV29-1 and TRBJ2-3, with 10 bases identical to TRBD2. The CDR3 runs to 15 residues. V shed 6 bases and J 4 bases; nucleotides not matched to a gene: 10. Germline V gene lookup returns CDR1 SQVTM and CDR2 ANQGSEA. Here the CDR3 DNA reads TGCAGCGTCGTTGGGACTAGCGCGCCCGCAGATACGCAGTATTTT. Translating it yields CSVVGTSAPADTQYF.

The chain recombines TRBV28 with TRBJ1-2, with D unresolved. This CDR3 is 12 amino acids long. Trimming cost V 2 bases and J 5 bases, with 6 bases left between them. Germline assignment: CDR1 MDHEN and CDR2 SYDVKM. The CDR3 DNA is TGTGCCAGCAGTTTACGGATGTATGGCTACACCTTC. It encodes CASSLRMYGYTF.

V is TRBV5-5 and J is TRBJ2-5, with a possible D match to TRBD2 (6 bases). The CDR3 has 19 residues. Germline loops: CDR1 SGHKS, CDR2 YYEKEE (reference sequence). V was shortened by 6 bases and J by 3 bases, with 30 bases between the two germline ends. Written as DNA, the CDR3 is TGTGCCAGCATAGGGGACTTAAGAACCCGGACCCCCTCGGAAGAGACCCAGTACTTC. It is translated as CASIGDLRTRTPSEETQYF.

About this clone itself: Other DNA variants within this sample encode the same CDR3. The chain uses TRBV5-1 and TRBJ2-7; TRBD2 agrees at 11 bases. This CDR3 is 15 amino acids long. V shed 3 bases and J 1 base; nucleotides not matched to a gene: 3. Germline V gene sequence: CDR1 SGHRS, CDR2 YFSETQ. CDR3 sequence reads: CASSSGLAASYEQYF. The CDR3 DNA sequence: TGCGCCAGCAGCTCGGGACTAGCGGCGTCCTACGAGCAGTACTTC.

The chain links TRBV5-1 to TRBJ2-7; 7 nucleotides line up with TRBD1. Germline trimming cut 4 bases from V and 0 bases from J; bases unmatched to any gene: 4. The germline gives CDR1 SGHRS, CDR2 YFSETQ. The CDR3 length is 14 residues. The CDR3 coding sequence is TGCGCCAGCAGCCAGACAGGGCTCTCCTACGAGCAGTACTTC. Translating it yields CASSQTGLSYEQYF.